Following are 19 T cell receptor beta chains from one sample sequenced in a study of T-cell reconstitution after alpha-beta-depleted transplantation in children. Molecular barcoding with unique molecular identifiers was used for the TCRbeta library. TCRdb recomputed calls from the PCR reads with MiXCR, one row per CDR3 protein. The profile covers almost 600,000 distinct CDR3 sequences, with roughly 27% appearing a single time and 30% to 45% taken by the ten largest. Sequenced material: PBMCs, taken before TCRalphabeta/CD19-depleted stem cell transplant. These receptors originate from a boy in the first two years of life with Wiskott-Aldrich syndrome, due to receive a stem cell transplant.

The rearrangement links TRBV6-5 to TRBJ2-1; D may be TRBD2 (5 bases). Germline V gene lookup returns CDR1 MNHEY and CDR2 SVGAGI. The V end lost 4 bases, the J end lost 4 bases, and 14 bases lay between the germline ends. This CDR3 comprises 15 residues. The CDR3 DNA sequence: TGTGCCAGCAGTTCCCTAAGGGAGCCTTACAATGAGCAGTTCTTC. Residues: CASSSLREPYNEQFF.

This clonotype has just a few counts. The chain links TRBV29-1 to TRBJ2-5; TRBD2 matches 7 bases. V trimming: 0 bases; J trimming: 5 bases; junction bases outside the gene matches: 6. Germline values: CDR1 SQVTM, CDR2 ANQGSEA. The CDR3 has 14 residues. CDR3 sequence: CSVEDGGSWETQYF. CDR3 nucleotide sequence: TGCAGCGTTGAAGACGGCGGGAGTTGGGAGACCCAGTACTTC.

This clonotype was found once. An end of the junction does not agree with germline; a read error may underlie this. The chain couples TRBV5-1 to TRBJ1-4; D might be TRBD1 (6 bases). The CDR3 contains 14 residues. Germline loops: CDR1 SGHRS, CDR2 YFSETQ. CDR3 loop: CASSLYGTQEKLFF. As DNA, the CDR3 is TGCGCCAGCAGCCTATACGGGACACAAGAAAAACTTTTTTTT.

This clonotype came up once. V gene TRBV20-1 combines with J gene TRBJ2-2, with 7 bases that match TRBD2. Trimming at V came to 0 bases and at J to 2 bases, leaving 6 bases not matched to a gene. Germline V gene lookup returns CDR1 DFQATT and CDR2 SNEGSKA (reference sequence). This CDR3 is built from 16 residues. CDR3 nucleotide sequence: TGCAGTGCTAGAGATCTCGCTAGCGGAAACACCGGGGAGCTGTTTTTT. Its translation: CSARDLASGNTGELFF.

This clonotype was seen a few times. This rearrangement joins TRBV12-3 or TRBV12-4 to TRBJ2-3; 9 bases map to TRBD1. The V and J ends lost 5 bases and 5 bases, in that order; junction bases with no gene match: 11. This CDR3 is 16 amino acids long. The CDR3 loop reads CASSNDPGQGIDTQYF. The CDR3 nucleotides are TGTGCCAGCAGTAACGACCCGGGACAGGGTATAGATACGCAGTATTTT.

A few counts support this clonotype. Germline and junction disagree at one end, which may indicate a read error. This rearrangement joins TRBV5-1 to TRBJ2-5; 9 nucleotides line up with TRBD1. Germline assignment: CDR1 SGHRS and CDR2 YFSETQ. The CDR3 contains 14 residues. This CDR3 reads CASSLGTGRETQYF. The CDR3 coding sequence is TGTGCCAGCAGCTTGGGGACAGGGAGAGAGACCCAGTACTTC.

The genes are TRBV4-2 and TRBJ2-1, with 7 bases aligning to TRBD2. In germline, CDR1 is LGHNA, CDR2 YNFKEQ. The CDR3 is 16 amino acids. Trimming removed 0 bases from V and 6 bases from J; junction bases left unmatched: 8. The CDR3 protein is CASSQDLTGRLNEQFF. CDR3 DNA: TGTGCCAGCAGCCAAGATTTAACCGGGAGGCTCAATGAGCAGTTCTTC.

This clonotype was counted only a few times. The chain links TRBV28 to TRBJ2-3, with D unclear. The V gene lost 2 bases and the J gene lost 4 bases, with 19 bases spanning the gap. Germline CDR1 and CDR2: MDHEN and SYDVKM. The CDR3 sequence is 17 residues long. For the CDR3, the DNA is TGTGCCAGCAGTTTAAACGTCCTCTCGGGTAGCTCAGATACGCAGTATTTT. Translation: CASSLNVLSGSSDTQYF.

The chain is built from TRBV7-9 and TRBJ1-5; weak D call: TRBD1 (5 bases). The CDR3 runs 14 residues. Germline V lookup: CDR1 SEHNR, CDR2 FQNEAQ (reference sequence). Trimming left V 5 bases short and J 2 bases short, with 10 bases between. The CDR3 protein is CASSPGFGNQPQHF. Here the CDR3 DNA reads TGTGCCAGCAGCCCAGGGTTTGGCAATCAGCCCCAGCATTTT.

This clonotype was seen a few times. This sequence joins TRBV20-1 and TRBJ1-5; D call uncertain. The germline V gene has CDR1 DFQATT and CDR2 SNEGSKA (reference sequence). The V end lost 4 bases, the J end lost 5 bases, and 9 bases lay between the germline ends. CDR3 length equals 12 residues. This chain's CDR3 is CSATHSDQPQHF. The CDR3 DNA sequence: TGCAGTGCTACCCACAGCGATCAGCCCCAGCATTTT.

The chain has TRBV6-5 and TRBJ2-1, with 11 bases that match TRBD2. This CDR3 has 17 residues. Trimming cost V 6 bases and J 7 bases; bases outside gene matches: 14. Germline V gene lookup returns CDR1 MNHEY and CDR2 SVGAGI. CDR3 amino acids: CASRGGKTSGSSNEQFF. The DNA of the CDR3 is TGTGCCAGCAGGGGGGGAAAAACTAGCGGGAGTTCAAATGAGCAGTTCTTC.

This clonotype was counted only a few times. The chain uses TRBV5-6 and TRBJ2-3; 7 positions agree with TRBD1. The length of the CDR3 is 16 residues. CDR1 SGHDT and CDR2 YYEEEE come from the germline V gene. The trim removed 4 bases at V and 4 bases at J, leaving 12 bases unmatched. For the CDR3, the DNA is TGTGCCAGCAGCGGCCCATTAGGGGGCTTCGCAGATACGCAGTATTTT. Its protein product is CASSGPLGGFADTQYF. The full variable domain, completed using reference TRBV5-6 and TRBJ2-3, is DAGVTQSPTHLIKTRGQQVTLRCSPKSGHDTVSWYQQALGQGPQFIFQYYEEEERQRGNFPDRFSGHQFPNYSSELNVNALLLGDSALYLCASSGPLGGFADTQYFGPGTRLTVL.

This clonotype was found a few times. This chain uses TRBV12-3 or TRBV12-4 with TRBJ1-3; no reliable D call. The V and J ends lost 2 bases and 0 bases respectively, with 11 bases between them. CDR3 length equals 16 residues. The CDR3 DNA follows: TGTGCCAGCAGTTTATTTGGCAGCCACTCTGGAAACACCATATATTTT. This codes for CASSLFGSHSGNTIYF.

Here the CDR3 reads CASSLLTSGSTGTDTQYF. CDR3 bases: TGCGCCAGCAGCTTATTGACTAGCGGGAGTACAGGCACAGATACGCAGTATTTT. This chain joins TRBV5-1 and TRBJ2-3, with TRBD2 matching over 12 bases. Germline V gene sequence: CDR1 SGHRS, CDR2 YFSETQ. The CDR3 consists of 18 residues. Unmatched junction bases numbered 8, after V lost 2 bases and J lost 1 base. Based on the CDR3 plus reference TRBV5-1 and TRBJ2-3, the full variable domain is KAGVTQTPRYLIKTRGQQVTLSCSPISGHRSVSWYQQTPGQGLQFLFEYFSETQRNKGNFPGRFSGRQFSNSRSEMNVSTLELGDSALYLCASSLLTSGSTGTDTQYFGPGTRLTVL.

The chain carries TRBV3-1 and TRBJ1-4; unclear D gene. There are 15 residues in the CDR3. The germline V gene has CDR1 LGHDT and CDR2 YNNKEL (reference sequence). The ends were cut back, 1 base at V and 8 bases at J, with 14 bases in the middle. This CDR3 is CASSQVTESGEKLFF. In DNA form, the CDR3 reads TGTGCCAGCAGCCAAGTCACCGAATCGGGCGAAAAACTGTTTTTT.

The chain combines TRBV18 with TRBJ2-7, with D perhaps given as TRBD1 or TRBD2 (5 bases each). The CDR3 has 15 residues. Trimming removed 2 bases at V and 6 bases at J, with 17 bases between. From germline, CDR1 is KGHSH and CDR2 LQKENI. CDR3 nucleotide sequence: TGTGCCAGCTCACCAATAACAGGACTTCCCTCCGAGCAGTACTTC. This translates into CASSPITGLPSEQYF.

This clonotype has a handful of counts. The chain carries TRBV6-1 and TRBJ1-3; weak D call: TRBD1 (5 bases). Germline CDR1 and CDR2: MNHNS and SASEGT. CDR3 size: 15 residues. Trimming stripped 6 bases from V and 0 bases from J, with 12 bases between. The DNA of the CDR3 is TGTGCCAGCAGAGTCGACAGCTACTCTGGAAACACCATATATTTT. The encoded protein is CASRVDSYSGNTIYF.

This clonotype has only a few counts. This chain links TRBV2 with TRBJ2-5; 9 bases match TRBD2. Losses at the gene ends were 2 bases for V and 2 bases for J; bases not matched to a gene: 6. The CDR3 covers 16 residues. CDR1 and CDR2 from the germline V gene are SNHLY and FYNNEI. CDR3 protein: CASSESLAGYQETQYF. The DNA for the CDR3 is TGTGCCAGCAGTGAATCGCTAGCGGGGTATCAAGAGACCCAGTACTTC.

This sequence joins TRBV25-1 and TRBJ2-7; D call uncertain. The germline gives CDR1 MGHDK, CDR2 SYGVNS. The CDR3 spans 15 residues. V lost 6 bases, J lost 0 bases, and 15 bases lay in between. The CDR3 coding sequence is TGTGCCAGCAGCCCTCGGTCATCCGACTCCTACGAGCAGTACTTC. This codes for CASSPRSSDSYEQYF.